The clone carrying this TCR beta chain was counted at least ten times. The source of the sample is a study of blood T cells in healthy people across ages. A sample-barcoded 5' primer and a J-beta primer mix were used in a second PCR of roughly 7 to 12 cycles. Every cDNA molecule carried a tag from a template-switch adaptor bearing 12 random nucleotides. Each CDR3 protein is one row after TCRdb ran MiXCR on the 5' RACE reads. The sample gives 650,000 to 1,000,000 distinct CDR3 sequences, around half of which show up once; around 18% is in the top ten. Germline V gene sequence: CDR1 DFQATT, CDR2 SNEGSKA (reference sequence). The CDR3 contains 15 residues. J was trimmed by 3 bases and V by 6 bases; bases with no gene match: 12.

The sample comprised blood. V is TRBV20-1 and J is TRBJ2-5; 8 nucleotides align to TRBD1. The clonotype was recovered from a man aged 80 or over in good health. This chain's CDR3 is CSAASQGGFEETQYF. The CDR3 nucleotides read TGCAGTGCCGCTTCACAGGGGGGATTTGAAGAGACCCAGTACTTC.